The entry below gives a single T cell receptor beta chain sequence along with its context. Its antigen is unknown. Here immunoSEQ multiplex PCR was the method, and the copy in TCRdb shows in-frame clones only, minus some. The data show 110,000 to 150,000 clones, roughly 90% seen once. This sample is drawn from a study of T cell responses to AZD1222 COVID-19 vaccine. Germline lookup yields CDR1 LNHDA and CDR2 SQIVND (reference sequence). Germline trimming cut 6 bases from V and 2 bases from J; bases unmatched to any gene: 8. This CDR3 comprises 15 residues. Study-level findings and limits: The study found vaccine-associated CD4 TCRs spanning spike, dominant at 160-218 and 743-854.

This receptor was obtained from an adult who received the AZD1222 COVID-19 vaccine. The chain carries TRBV19 and TRBJ2-7; 9 bases are a match to TRBD1. The source was peripheral blood, collected 28 days after the second AZD1222 dose. CDR3 in amino acids: CASSTPGQGPYEQYF. DNA of the CDR3: TGTGCCAGTAGCACACCGGGACAGGGACCCTACGAGCAGTACTTC. Combining the CDR3 with reference TRBV19 and TRBJ2-7 gives the whole variable domain DGGITQSPKYLFRKEGQNVTLSCEQNLNHDAMYWYRQDPGQGLRLIYYSQIVNDFQKGDIAEGYSVSREKKESFPLTVTSAQKNPTAFYLCASSTPGQGPYEQYFGPGTRLTVT.